Shown below are 26 T cell receptor beta chains from a single sample sequenced in a study of cytomegalovirus exposure and HLA in healthy donors. The PCR ran on 60 Vbeta and 13 Jbeta primers. Using immunoSEQ multiplex PCR, the repertoire was profiled, and TCRdb retains in-frame clones only, with some absent. The sample holds about 160,000 clones; roughly 77% are singletons and the top ten take 1%. Source material: PBMCs. The receptors originated from a woman between 45 and 65 years old in good health and CMV-seropositive.

J is TRBJ2-7 and V is TRBV19; possible D gene TRBD1, 6 bases. The germline V gene has CDR1 LNHDA and CDR2 SQIVND (reference sequence). V was pared by 6 bases and J by 6 bases, with 9 bases between. The CDR3 spans 11 residues. Written as DNA, the CDR3 is TGTGCCAGTAGGGGGGCGATCGAGCAGTACTTC. It translates to CASRGAIEQYF.

The rearrangement joins TRBV11-3 to TRBJ2-3; unclear D gene. The germline V and J ends were trimmed by 4 bases and 1 base, with 6 bases remaining between them. This CDR3 comprises 13 residues. The germline V gene has CDR1 SGHNT and CDR2 YENEEA. The CDR3 loop reads CASSYQGTDTQYF. The DNA for the CDR3 is TGTGCCAGCAGCTACCAGGGCACAGATACGCAGTATTTT.

The chain uses TRBV25-1 and TRBJ1-3; the D is unclear. V dropped 1 base and J dropped 3 bases, with 10 bases sitting between them. CDR1 is MGHDK and CDR2 is SYGVNS in the germline V gene. CDR3 length: 15 amino acids. In nucleotides, the CDR3 is TGTGCCAGCAGTGAATCCGGGTCCGGTGGAAACACCATATATTTT. It yields the protein CASSESGSGGNTIYF. The full variable domain, in which reference TRBV25-1 and TRBJ1-3 provide the parts outside the CDR3, is EADIYQTPRYLVIGTGKKITLECSQTMGHDKMYWYQQDPGMELHLIHYSYGVNSTEKGDLSSESTVSRIRTEHFPLTLESARPSHTSQYLCASSESGSGGNTIYFGEGSWLTVV.

The chain uses TRBV30 and TRBJ2-7; 7 bases are shared with TRBD1. CDR3 size: 13 residues. Germline loops: CDR1 GTSNPN, CDR2 SVGIG (reference sequence). V gave up 5 bases and J gave up 6 bases; unmatched junction bases: 10. As DNA, the CDR3 is TGTGCCTGGGAAAAATACCGGGACAGCGAGCAGTACTTC. It translates to CAWEKYRDSEQYF.

The chain combines TRBV7-3 with TRBJ2-1, with 13 bases that match TRBD2. V shed 4 bases and J 8 bases; nucleotides not matched to a gene: 8. The CDR3 extends over 16 amino acids. Germline lookup yields CDR1 SGHTA and CDR2 FQGTGA. DNA for the CDR3: TGTGCCAGCAGCTGGTCCGGGACTAGCGGGACCTATGAGCAGTTCTTC. Its protein product is CASSWSGTSGTYEQFF.

V gene TRBV5-1 combines with J gene TRBJ2-5, with 9 bases aligning to TRBD2. V lost 4 bases to trimming and J lost 3 bases; unmatched junction nucleotides: 7. Germline lookup yields CDR1 SGHRS and CDR2 YFSETQ. The CDR3 is made up of 15 amino acids. CDR3 DNA sequence: TGCGCCAGCAGCCCTCTGGTAGCGGGAGAAGAGACCCAGTACTTC. This sequence encodes CASSPLVAGEETQYF.

This clone showed up just a few times. The chain carries TRBV6-1 and TRBJ1-2; D is undetermined. Germline assignment: CDR1 MNHNS and CDR2 SASEGT. V lost 4 bases, J lost 4 bases, and 7 bases lay in between. The CDR3 extends over 12 amino acids. The CDR3 bases are TGTGCCAGCAGTGTCCACAGCTATGGCTACACCTTC. It translates to CASSVHSYGYTF.

This chain connects TRBV1 to TRBJ1-5. TRBV1 is tagged as a pseudogene. CDR3 length equals 19 residues. In DNA, the CDR3 is TGCACCAGCAGCCAAGGCCCCGGCCCAGGGGAGGGGTGCAATCAGCCCCAGCATTTT. Translating it yields CTSSQGPGPGEGCNQPQHF.

The chain couples TRBV6-4 to TRBJ2-6; D is ambiguous. With 4 bases removed from V and 1 base from J, the gap between germline ends came to 11 bases. This CDR3 has 16 amino acids. Germline loops: CDR1 MRHNA, CDR2 SNTAGT. DNA of the CDR3: TGTGCCAGCAGTGTAGAATTCGGGTCTGGGGCCAACGTCCTGACTTTC. Translation gives CASSVEFGSGANVLTF.

The chain combines TRBV5-4 with TRBJ1-2; D is possibly TRBD1 (6 bases). CDR1 is SGHNT, CDR2 YYREEE, per germline (reference sequence). This CDR3 is 14 amino acids long. Trimming took off 2 bases at V and 3 bases at J, with 11 bases between the two ends. The DNA of the CDR3 is TGTGCCAGCAGCTTAGGGGGTGGGGACTATGGCTACACCTTC. It codes for CASSLGGGDYGYTF.

The V call is TRBV19, the J call TRBJ2-5; 11 bases are a match to TRBD1. Germline CDR1 LNHDA, CDR2 SQIVND (reference sequence). The CDR3 spans 15 residues. The V and J ends lost 6 bases and 5 bases, in that order; junction bases with no gene match: 8. CDR3: CASRSPGQGAETQYF. Here the CDR3 DNA reads TGTGCCAGTAGGAGCCCAGGACAGGGGGCCGAGACCCAGTACTTC.

V is TRBV5-1 and J is TRBJ2-2; D unresolved. Germline V lookup: CDR1 SGHRS, CDR2 YFSETQ. The CDR3 spans 12 residues. Between the trimmed V and J ends, which lost 6 bases and 2 bases, there was a span of 5 bases. DNA of the CDR3: TGCGCCAGCACAGAAAACACCGGGGAGCTGTTTTTT. This codes for CASTENTGELFF.

The chain has TRBV2 and TRBJ1-2; TRBD1 is a possible D gene (5 bases). Per the germline V gene, CDR1 is SNHLY and CDR2 is FYNNEI. V lost 8 bases and J 0 bases, leaving 10 bases between the germline ends. This CDR3 region has 13 residues. The CDR3 region is CASQQASNYGYTF. DNA for the CDR3: TGTGCCAGCCAACAGGCTTCTAACTATGGCTACACCTTC.

The J gene is TRBJ1-4, the V gene TRBV6-5; D gene uncertain. Trimming left V 5 bases short and J 4 bases short, with 14 bases between. Germline values: CDR1 MNHEY, CDR2 SVGAGI. CDR3 length equals 15 residues. The CDR3 DNA is TGTGCCAGCAGTACCCCCAGCGGCAATAATGAAAAACTGTTTTTT. Translated, it gives CASSTPSGNNEKLFF.

To note about this clone: An end of the junction does not agree with germline; a read error may underlie this. The V and J genes are TRBV6-1 and TRBJ1-2; 10 bases align to TRBD1. Germline V CDR1 and CDR2: MNHNS, SASEGT. The CDR3 has 14 residues. Here the CDR3 DNA reads TGTGCCAGCAGAGCCGGGACAGGGGCCAAGGGCTACACCTTT. Translating it yields CASRAGTGAKGYTF.

The chain employs TRBV19 and TRBJ1-5, with 8 bases identical to TRBD1. The CDR3 runs 13 residues. The V gene end was trimmed by 6 bases and the J gene end by 2 bases; junction bases not matched to a gene: 0. Germline V gene sequence: CDR1 LNHDA, CDR2 SQIVND (reference sequence). The DNA for the CDR3 is TGTGCCAGTAGGACAGGGGGCAATCAGCCCCAGCATTTT. It yields the protein CASRTGGNQPQHF.

V usage is TRBV7-2 and J usage is TRBJ1-2, with 8 bases aligning to TRBD1. Trimming removed 1 base from V and 8 bases from J; junction bases left unmatched: 12. The CDR3 spans 16 residues. CDR1 is SGHTA, CDR2 FQGNSA, per germline. CDR3 coding DNA: TGTGCCAGCAGCTTAGACGCCAGGGGGCGATGGTACGGCTACACCTTC. As protein: CASSLDARGRWYGYTF.

The V call is TRBV7-9, the J call TRBJ1-5, with D perhaps TRBD1 (6 bases). V lost 1 base, J lost 4 bases, and 8 bases lay in between. The CDR3 contains 14 residues. Per the germline V gene, CDR1 is SEHNR and CDR2 is FQNEAQ (reference sequence). In DNA, the CDR3 is TGTGCCAGCAGCTTAGAGAGGGGGAATCAGCCCCAGCATTTT. Its protein is CASSLERGNQPQHF.

This clone was seen only once. V gene TRBV7-9 combines with J gene TRBJ1-1, with D hard to call. The germline V and J ends were trimmed by 1 base and 3 bases, with 12 bases remaining between them. The germline V gene has CDR1 SEHNR and CDR2 FQNEAQ (reference sequence). The CDR3 has 15 amino acids. For the CDR3, the DNA is TGTGCCAGCAGCTTAGATGAGGGAATCTACACTGAAGCTTTCTTT. It is translated as CASSLDEGIYTEAFF.

This chain connects TRBV30 to TRBJ1-5, with 10 bases that match TRBD1. V shed 3 bases and J 7 bases; nucleotides not matched to a gene: 9. The germline V gene encodes CDR1 GTSNPN and CDR2 SVGIG (reference sequence). The CDR3 runs 15 residues. The CDR3 region is CAWRVAGQGYQPQHF. The DNA for the CDR3 is TGTGCCTGGAGAGTCGCGGGACAGGGGTACCAGCCCCAGCATTTT.

In its sample, this clone was seen a few times. The chain employs TRBV6-1 and TRBJ2-2, with unresolved D. CDR3 length equals 15 residues. Germline V gives CDR1 MNHNS, CDR2 SASEGT. V was pared by 3 bases and J by 5 bases, with 13 bases between. The DNA for the CDR3 is TGTGCCAGCAGTGACGGGTGGAGAGATACCGGGGAGCTGTTTTTT. It encodes CASSDGWRDTGELFF.

The chain employs TRBV5-1 and TRBJ2-1; tentatively, D is TRBD1 (6 bases). CDR1 is SGHRS and CDR2 is YFSETQ in the germline V gene. Trimming pared 3 bases from V and 6 bases from J, leaving 19 bases between. The length of the CDR3 is 16 residues. CDR3 nucleotide sequence: TGCGCCAGCAGCTCTAATGCTCGGACAGCTTCCAATGAGCAGTTCTTC. Encoded protein: CASSSNARTASNEQFF. Full variable domain (outside the CDR3, taken from reference TRBV5-1 and TRBJ2-1): KAGVTQTPRYLIKTRGQQVTLSCSPISGHRSVSWYQQTPGQGLQFLFEYFSETQRNKGNFPGRFSGRQFSNSRSEMNVSTLELGDSALYLCASSSNARTASNEQFFGPGTRLTVL.

The CDR3 protein is CASSLGGAGASYEQYF. CDR3 DNA: TGTGCCAGCAGCTTAGGAGGGGCAGGGGCTTCCTACGAGCAGTACTTC. The gene calls are TRBV7-9 and TRBJ2-7; TRBD1 is a possible D gene (6 bases). This CDR3 spans 16 amino acids. The germline CDR1 and CDR2 sequences are SEHNR and FQNEAQ (reference sequence). Trimming cost V 1 base and J 1 base, with 14 bases left between them.

V usage is TRBV28 and J usage is TRBJ2-3, with D possibly matching TRBD2 (5 bases). The CDR3 contains 11 residues. CDR1 is MDHEN, CDR2 SYDVKM, per germline. Deletions cut 8 bases from V and 5 bases from J, with 8 bases between. For the CDR3, the DNA is TGTGCCAGCGAGGGTCTAGATACGCAGTATTTT. Its protein is CASEGLDTQYF. The variable domain in full, with the rest retrieved from reference TRBV28 and TRBJ2-3, is DVKVTQSSRYLVKRTGEKVFLECVQDMDHENMFWYRQDPGLGLRLIYFSYDVKMKEKGDIPEGYSVSREKKERFSLILESASTNQTSMYLCASEGLDTQYFGPGTRLTVL.

The gene calls are TRBV7-2 and TRBJ1-5; D is possibly TRBD1 (6 bases). In germline, CDR1 is SGHTA, CDR2 FQGNSA. V was clipped by 7 bases and J by 6 bases, with 16 bases between them. The CDR3 is 14 amino acids. DNA of the CDR3: TGTGCCAGCAACAACCAAGGGACATTTCAGCCCCAGCATTTT. Protein: CASNNQGTFQPQHF. Together with reference TRBV7-2 and TRBJ1-5, the CDR3 gives the full variable domain: GAGVSQSPSNKVTEKGKDVELRCDPISGHTALYWYRQSLGQGLEFLIYFQGNSAPDKSGLPSDRFSAERTGGSVSTLTIQRTQQEDSAVYLCASNNQGTFQPQHFGDGTRLSIL.

The rearrangement uses TRBV18 and TRBJ2-1; TRBD1 matches at 8 bases. The V gene's germline CDR1 is KGHSH and CDR2 LQKENI. There are 13 residues in the CDR3. The ends lost 9 bases at V and 8 bases at J; junction bases unmatched: 9. In DNA form, the CDR3 reads TGTGCCAGTCTAAACCCAGGGGGCGATGAGCAGTTCTTC. It encodes CASLNPGGDEQFF.